These 23 T cell receptor beta chains were sequenced from one sample in a study of blood T cell repertoires in COVID-19. Repertoires were generated with immunoSEQ multiplex PCR, while TCRdb's copy carries only in-frame clones and drops some. The sample holds about 150,000 clones, 84% seen once. Input material: PBMCs or T cells enriched from blood (not recorded which). The origin of the receptors is a woman aged 45-65 years who had been exposed to COVID-19.

The V and J genes are TRBV5-6 and TRBJ1-6; D call uncertain. Trimming stripped 0 bases from V and 10 bases from J, with 14 bases between. The CDR3 has 15 residues. Germline values: CDR1 SGHDT, CDR2 YYEEEE. CDR3: CASSLAGDFRSPLHF. Written as DNA, the CDR3 is TGTGCCAGCAGCTTGGCGGGAGACTTCCGGTCACCCCTCCACTTT.

The chain employs TRBV3-1 (or the pseudogene TRBV3-2) and TRBJ1-4; a weak D match, TRBD1 (5 bases). The germline V gene has CDR1 LGHDT and CDR2 YNNKEL (reference sequence). The CDR3 runs 14 residues. Trimming shortened V by 5 bases and J by 9 bases, and 16 bases separated the two germline ends. CDR3 bases: TGTGCCAGCAGCGCCTACCTGGGGGGTCAAAAACTGTTTTTT. Translated, it gives CASSAYLGGQKLFF.

The chain uses TRBV19 and TRBJ1-2; tentatively, D is TRBD1 (5 bases). The length of the CDR3 is 13 residues. The V end lost 3 bases, the J end lost 4 bases, and 9 bases lay between the germline ends. Germline loops: CDR1 LNHDA, CDR2 SQIVND (reference sequence). CDR3 nucleotide sequence: TGTGCCAGTAGTATCACACAGGTCTATGGCTACACCTTC. Protein product: CASSITQVYGYTF.

The chain carries TRBV14 and TRBJ1-1, with 7 bases fitting TRBD1. The CDR3 is 19 residues long. Germline-derived CDR1 and CDR2 are SGHDN and FVKESK. With V trimmed by 5 bases and J by 2 bases, 20 bases remained unmatched. CDR3 amino acids: CASSKGEQGLGLVNTEAFF. For the CDR3, the DNA is TGTGCCAGCAGCAAAGGGGAACAGGGGCTCGGCTTGGTTAACACTGAAGCTTTCTTT.

The CDR3 loop reads CASSLGGSKYNEQFF. The CDR3 nucleotides are TGCGCCAGCAGCTTGGGCGGGAGCAAATACAATGAGCAGTTCTTC. The chain links TRBV5-1 to TRBJ2-1, with 7 bases that match TRBD2. CDR3 length: 15 residues. The trim removed 0 bases at V and 4 bases at J, leaving 4 bases unmatched. From germline, CDR1 is SGHRS and CDR2 YFSETQ.

A single count supports this clone. V usage is TRBV4-3 and J usage is TRBJ2-2; D may be TRBD2 (6 bases). Germline-derived CDR1 and CDR2 are LGHNA and YSLEER. V shed 3 bases and J shed 2 bases, with 7 bases lying between them. CDR3 length: 14 amino acids. Here the CDR3 reads CASSQGTNTGELFF. The CDR3 nucleotides read TGCGCCAGCAGCCAGGGGACTAACACCGGGGAGCTGTTTTTT.

The chain links TRBV19 to TRBJ1-6, with D possibly TRBD1 on 5 matching bases. With 6 bases removed from V and 8 bases from J, the gap between germline ends came to 17 bases. The CDR3 runs 15 residues. Germline V CDR1 and CDR2: LNHDA, SQIVND (reference sequence). This chain's CDR3 is CASSPRGSGDSPLHF. The CDR3 DNA reads as TGTGCCAGTAGCCCCCGAGGGTCGGGGGATTCACCCCTCCACTTT. Complete variable domain (other parts from reference TRBV19 and TRBJ1-6): DGGITQSPKYLFRKEGQNVTLSCEQNLNHDAMYWYRQDPGQGLRLIYYSQIVNDFQKGDIAEGYSVSREKKESFPLTVTSAQKNPTAFYLCASSPRGSGDSPLHFGNGTRLTVT.

The genes are TRBV19 and TRBJ2-1; TRBD2 agrees at 13 bases. The CDR3 length is 19 residues. Trimming took 3 bases from V and 5 from J; bases not matched to a gene: 13. CDR1 LNHDA and CDR2 SQIVND come from the germline V gene (reference sequence). CDR3 sequence (DNA): TGTGCCAGTAGTATTGTTTTGACTAGCGGGAGGTTTATGGACAATGAGCAGTTCTTC. Translating gives CASSIVLTSGRFMDNEQFF.

The V gene is TRBV5-6, the J gene TRBJ1-2; TRBD1 matches at 7 bases. The CDR3 consists of 14 residues. The germline V gene encodes CDR1 SGHDT and CDR2 YYEEEE. The trim removed 3 bases at V and 3 bases at J, leaving 5 bases unmatched. CDR3: CASSSPGTDYGYTF. The CDR3, as DNA: TGTGCCAGCAGCTCCCCCGGGACAGACTATGGCTACACCTTC.

This clone was recorded at least ten times. The chain joins TRBV15 to TRBJ2-2; D call uncertain. This CDR3 comprises 14 residues. Trimming removed 1 base from V and 2 bases from J, with 5 bases in between. Germline V gene sequence: CDR1 LNHNV, CDR2 YYDKDF (reference sequence). CDR3 in amino acids: CATSRGHNTGELFF. The CDR3 coding sequence is TGTGCCACCAGCAGAGGACACAACACCGGGGAGCTGTTTTTT.

V gene TRBV2 combines with J gene TRBJ1-5; D gene ambiguous. CDR3 length: 15 residues. Germline V CDR1 and CDR2: SNHLY, FYNNEI. V was trimmed by 4 bases and J by 5 bases, leaving 15 bases between them. The CDR3 loop reads CASSVEGSLYQPQHF. For the CDR3, the DNA is TGTGCCAGCAGTGTTGAGGGCAGCCTCTATCAGCCCCAGCATTTT.

The chain combines TRBV6-2 or TRBV6-3 with TRBJ1-2; D gene uncertain. The germline V and J ends were trimmed by 0 bases and 0 bases, with 8 bases remaining between them. This CDR3 has 15 amino acids. CDR1 is MNHEY, CDR2 SVGEGT, per germline. CDR3 protein: CASSYSMSANYGYTF. CDR3 bases: TGTGCCAGCAGTTACTCGATGTCGGCTAACTATGGCTACACCTTC.

J is TRBJ1-1 and V is TRBV9; 8 positions match TRBD1. The J segment lost 1 base and the V segment lost 5 bases, leaving 10 bases of the junction unmatched. The CDR3 has 16 residues. The germline V gene has CDR1 SGDLS and CDR2 YYNGEE. CDR3 sequence: CASSILTGTGNTEAFF. The CDR3 DNA reads TGTGCCAGCAGTATTTTAACCGGGACAGGGAACACTGAAGCTTTCTTT.

This sequence joins TRBV7-9 and TRBJ1-2, with 10 bases aligning to TRBD1. The length of the CDR3 is 16 residues. Germline loops: CDR1 SEHNR, CDR2 FQNEAQ (reference sequence). The J segment lost 5 bases and the V segment lost 0 bases, leaving 6 bases of the junction unmatched. The CDR3 is CASSLAGTGAFYGYTF. CDR3 DNA sequence: TGTGCCAGCAGCTTAGCCGGGACAGGGGCCTTTTATGGCTACACCTTC.

The rearrangement uses TRBV19 and TRBJ2-3, with 9 bases matching TRBD1. The CDR3 runs 14 residues. After removal of 10 bases from V and 2 bases from J, the junction contained 7 bases not matched to a gene. The germline V gene encodes CDR1 LNHDA and CDR2 SQIVND (reference sequence). The CDR3 bases are TGTGCCAAGGGGGGGACAGGGTTCACAGATACGCAGTATTTT. It translates to CAKGGTGFTDTQYF.

The rearrangement uses TRBV2 and TRBJ2-5, with TRBD2 matching over 12 bases. The germline gives CDR1 SNHLY, CDR2 FYNNEI. The CDR3 loop spans 15 amino acids. Trimming removed 5 bases from V and 3 bases from J; junction bases left unmatched: 4. The CDR3 DNA is TGTGCCAGCAGTATTCCTAGCGGGGGGGAAGAGACCCAGTACTTC. Translated: CASSIPSGGEETQYF.

This clone was recorded once. V and J are TRBV7-9 and TRBJ2-4; 8 bases line up with TRBD1. CDR3 length: 18 amino acids. V dropped 5 bases and J dropped 1; count of bases not matched to a gene: 13. CDR1 is SEHNR and CDR2 is FQNEAQ in the germline V gene (reference sequence). The DNA of the CDR3 is TGTGCCAGCAGCCCGGACAGGGAAGTTTTGCAGGCCAAAAACATTCAGTACTTC. Amino acids: CASSPDREVLQAKNIQYF.

The chain couples TRBV29-1 to TRBJ1-1, with D perhaps TRBD1 (5 bases). With 1 base removed from V and 7 bases from J, the gap between germline ends came to 7 bases. Germline lookup yields CDR1 SQVTM and CDR2 ANQGSEA. The CDR3 consists of 11 residues. The CDR3 reads CSVEGRGEAFF. The CDR3 DNA follows: TGCAGCGTTGAAGGGAGGGGTGAAGCTTTCTTT.

The chain employs TRBV12-3 or TRBV12-4 and TRBJ1-1; 7 bases map to TRBD1. The trim removed 6 bases at V and 4 bases at J, leaving 5 bases unmatched. This CDR3 comprises 13 residues. CDR3 sequence (DNA): TGTGCCAGCAGACAACAGGGGAGCACTGAAGCTTTCTTT. Translating it yields CASRQQGSTEAFF.

The sample holds a few counts of this clone. The V call is TRBV21-1, the J call TRBJ1-1. TRBV21-1 is labeled a pseudogene. The CDR3 runs to 17 residues. The CDR3 DNA sequence: TGTGCCAGCAGCAAGATTCGGATAGGGAGGCCGCACACTGAAGCTTTCTTT. Protein: CASSKIRIGRPHTEAFF.

J is TRBJ1-3 and V is TRBV6-5, with TRBD1 identical over 7 bases. The V gene's germline CDR1 is MNHEY and CDR2 SVGAGI. V was clipped by 0 bases and J by 0 bases; unmatched bases: 2. There are 16 residues in the CDR3. The CDR3 bases are TGTGCCAGCAGTTACTCTGACAGGGACTCTGGAAACACCATATATTTT. Its translation is CASSYSDRDSGNTIYF.

This rearrangement joins TRBV12-3 or TRBV12-4 to TRBJ2-4, with TRBD2 matching over 10 bases. This CDR3 spans 13 amino acids. Losses at the gene ends were 7 bases for V and 11 bases for J; bases not matched to a gene: 8. CDR3 bases: TGTGCCAGCACCCGAGGAGCGGGAGGGGTTCAGTACTTC. This gives the protein CASTRGAGGVQYF.

This chain links TRBV6-5 with TRBJ2-2, with unresolved D. This CDR3 is 13 amino acids long. V lost 6 bases to trimming and J lost 4 bases, with 9 bases between them. CDR1 is MNHEY, CDR2 SVGAGI, per germline. The DNA of the CDR3 is TGTGCCAGCAGCCGACCAGGCACCGGGGAGCTGTTTTTT. Protein product: CASSRPGTGELFF.